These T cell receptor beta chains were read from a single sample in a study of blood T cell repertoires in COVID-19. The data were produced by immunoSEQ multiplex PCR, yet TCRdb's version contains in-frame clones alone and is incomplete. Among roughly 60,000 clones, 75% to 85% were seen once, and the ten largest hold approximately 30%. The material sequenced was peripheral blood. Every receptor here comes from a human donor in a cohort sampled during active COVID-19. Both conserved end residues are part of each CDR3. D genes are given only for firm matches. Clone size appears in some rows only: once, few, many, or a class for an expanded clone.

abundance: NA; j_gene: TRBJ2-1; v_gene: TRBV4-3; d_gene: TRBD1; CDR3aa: CASSQEGGTGWDEQFF; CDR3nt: TGCGCCAGCAGCCAAGAGGGCGGGACAGGGTGGGATGAGCAGTTCTTC
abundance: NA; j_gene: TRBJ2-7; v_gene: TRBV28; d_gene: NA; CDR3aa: CASSRLTGSYEQYF; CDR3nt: TGTGCCAGCAGTCGCCTGACAGGCTCCTACGAGCAGTACTTC
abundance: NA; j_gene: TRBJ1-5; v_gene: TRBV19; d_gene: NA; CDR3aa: CASSPGQSSNQPQHF; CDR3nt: TGTGCCAGTAGTCCCGGACAGTCTAGCAATCAGCCCCAGCATTTT
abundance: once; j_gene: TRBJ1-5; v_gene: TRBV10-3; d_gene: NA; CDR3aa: CAISDRQNSNQPQHF; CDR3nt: TGTGCCATCAGTGACCGACAGAATAGCAATCAGCCCCAGCATTTT
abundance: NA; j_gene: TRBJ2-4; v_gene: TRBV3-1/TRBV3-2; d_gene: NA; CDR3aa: CASSQDRGSLAKNIQYF; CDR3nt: TGTGCCAGCAGCCAAGATCGCGGCAGTCTAGCCAAAAACATTCAGTACTTC
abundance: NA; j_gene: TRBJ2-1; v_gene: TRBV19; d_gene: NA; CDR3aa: CASSFRYNEQFF; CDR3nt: TGTGCCAGTAGTTTCAGGTACAATGAGCAGTTCTTC
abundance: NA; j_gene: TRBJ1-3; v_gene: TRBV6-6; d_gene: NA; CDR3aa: CASSYEGSSGNTIYF; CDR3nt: TGTGCCAGCAGTTACGAAGGGAGCTCTGGAAACACCATATATTTT
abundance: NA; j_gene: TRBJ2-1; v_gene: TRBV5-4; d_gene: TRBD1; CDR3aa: CASSPRTGAYNEQFF; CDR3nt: TGTGCCAGCAGCCCCCGAACAGGGGCCTACAATGAGCAGTTCTTC
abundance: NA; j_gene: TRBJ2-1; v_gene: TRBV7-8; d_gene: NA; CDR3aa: CASSLGGALSANEQFF; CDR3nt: TGTGCCAGCAGCTTAGGCGGGGCCCTTTCGGCGAATGAGCAGTTCTTC
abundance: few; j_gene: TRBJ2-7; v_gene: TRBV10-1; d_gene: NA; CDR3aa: CASGGTSGEQYF; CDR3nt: TGCGCCAGCGGGGGCACCTCGGGGGAGCAGTACTTC
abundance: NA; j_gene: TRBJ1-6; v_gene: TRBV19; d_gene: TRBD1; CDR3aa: CASTTGWDRVSSPLHF; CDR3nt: TGTGCCAGTACCACAGGGTGGGACAGGGTATCCTCACCCCTCCACTTT
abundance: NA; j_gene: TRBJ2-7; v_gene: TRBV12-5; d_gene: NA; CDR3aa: CASGLGSYYDEQYF; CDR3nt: TGTGCTAGTGGTTTGGGAAGTTACTATGACGAGCAGTACTTC
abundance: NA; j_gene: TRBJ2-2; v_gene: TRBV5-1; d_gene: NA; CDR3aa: CASLPGANTGELFF; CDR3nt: TGCGCCAGCCTTCCAGGGGCGAACACCGGGGAGCTGTTTTTT
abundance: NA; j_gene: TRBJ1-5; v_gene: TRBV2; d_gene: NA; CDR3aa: CASRPLGGRNQPQHF; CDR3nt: TGTGCCAGCAGGCCCTTGGGGGGACGCAATCAGCCCCAGCATTTT
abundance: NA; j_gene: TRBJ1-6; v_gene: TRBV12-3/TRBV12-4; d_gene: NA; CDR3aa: CASSGGAQILLHF; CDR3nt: TGTGCCAGCAGTGGGGGGGCCCAGATACTCCTCCACTTT
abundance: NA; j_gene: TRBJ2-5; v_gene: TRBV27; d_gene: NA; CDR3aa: CASSPPRQEGETQYF; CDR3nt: TGTGCCAGCAGTCCGCCCCGACAGGAAGGGGAGACCCAGTACTTC
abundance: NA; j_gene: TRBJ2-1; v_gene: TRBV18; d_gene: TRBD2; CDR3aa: CASSPAGTSTFFF; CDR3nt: TGTGCCAGCTCACCAGCCGGGACTAGCACTTTCTTCTTC
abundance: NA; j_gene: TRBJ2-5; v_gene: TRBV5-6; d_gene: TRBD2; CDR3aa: CASSFIAGGLETQYF; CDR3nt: TGTGCCAGCAGCTTCATAGCGGGGGGGCTGGAGACCCAGTACTTC
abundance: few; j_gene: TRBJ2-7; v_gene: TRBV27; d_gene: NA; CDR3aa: CASSADMSSYEQYF; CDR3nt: TGTGCCAGCAGTGCAGACATGAGCTCCTACGAGCAGTACTTC
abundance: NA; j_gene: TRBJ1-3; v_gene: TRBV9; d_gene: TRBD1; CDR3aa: CASSLGTGGLSGNTIYF; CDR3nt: TGTGCCAGCAGCCTCGGGACAGGGGGCCTCTCTGGAAACACCATATATTTT
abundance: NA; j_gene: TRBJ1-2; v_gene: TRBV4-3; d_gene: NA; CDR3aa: CASSTGIQGDYGYTF; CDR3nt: TGCGCCAGCAGCACTGGGATTCAGGGTGACTATGGCTACACCTTC
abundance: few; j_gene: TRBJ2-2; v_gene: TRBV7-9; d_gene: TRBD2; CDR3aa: CASRQGTSKAGELFF; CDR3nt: TGTGCCAGCAGGCAGGGGACTAGCAAAGCCGGGGAGCTGTTTTTT
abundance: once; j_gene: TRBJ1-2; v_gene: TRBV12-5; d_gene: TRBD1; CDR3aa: CASGAGTDYGYTF; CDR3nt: TGTGCTAGTGGTGCCGGGACAGACTATGGCTACACCTTC
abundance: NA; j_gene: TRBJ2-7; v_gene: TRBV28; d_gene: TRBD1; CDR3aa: CATWGQGAEQYF; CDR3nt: TGTGCCACCTGGGGACAGGGGGCCGAGCAGTACTTC
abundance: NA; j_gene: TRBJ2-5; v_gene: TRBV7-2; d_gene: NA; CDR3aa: CASSLGAGETQYF; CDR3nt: TGTGCCAGCAGCTTAGGCGCGGGAGAGACCCAGTACTTC
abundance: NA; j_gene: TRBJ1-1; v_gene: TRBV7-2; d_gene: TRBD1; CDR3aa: CASGYGLGQQTTEAFF; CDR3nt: TGTGCCAGCGGGTATGGGTTGGGACAGCAGACCACTGAAGCTTTCTTT
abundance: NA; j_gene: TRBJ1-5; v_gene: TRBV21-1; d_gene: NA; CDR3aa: CASSKRGQSNQPQHF; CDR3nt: TGTGCCAGCAGCAAAAGGGGACAGAGCAATCAGCCCCAGCATTTT
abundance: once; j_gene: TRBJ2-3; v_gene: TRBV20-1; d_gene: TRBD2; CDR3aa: CSASTLAAGPDTQYF; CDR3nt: TGCAGTGCTAGTACACTAGCGGCGGGGCCAGATACGCAGTATTTT
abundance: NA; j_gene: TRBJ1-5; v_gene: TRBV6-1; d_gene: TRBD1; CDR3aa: CASSEGQGFYSNQPQHF; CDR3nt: TGTGCCAGCAGTGAGGGACAGGGATTCTATAGCAATCAGCCCCAGCATTTT
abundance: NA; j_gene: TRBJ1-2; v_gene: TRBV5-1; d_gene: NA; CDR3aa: CASSLDALRDGYTF; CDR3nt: TGCGCCAGCAGCTTGGACGCCTTAAGAGATGGCTACACCTTC
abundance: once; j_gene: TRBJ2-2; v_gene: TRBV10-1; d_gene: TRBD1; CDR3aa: CASRAGGPNTGELFF; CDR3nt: TGCGCCAGCAGAGCAGGGGGACCAAACACCGGGGAGCTGTTTTTT
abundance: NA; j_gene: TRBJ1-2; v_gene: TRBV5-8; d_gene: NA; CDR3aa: CASSFDRFYGYTF; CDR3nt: TGTGCCAGCAGCTTCGACAGATTCTATGGCTACACCTTC
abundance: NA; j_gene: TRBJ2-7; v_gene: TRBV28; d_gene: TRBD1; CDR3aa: CASSLFRTGSYEQYF; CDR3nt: TGTGCCAGCAGTTTATTCCGGACAGGCTCCTACGAGCAGTACTTC
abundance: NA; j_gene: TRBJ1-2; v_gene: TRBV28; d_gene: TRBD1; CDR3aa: CASSTLTGADGYTF; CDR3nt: TGTGCCAGCAGTACCCTGACAGGGGCCGATGGCTACACCTTC
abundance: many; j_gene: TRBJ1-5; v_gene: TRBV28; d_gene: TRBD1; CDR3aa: CASSVQILRDRGRQPQHF; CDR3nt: TGTGCCAGCAGTGTCCAAATACTCCGGGACAGGGGAAGGCAGCCCCAGCATTTT